In this sample, the clone carrying this TCR beta chain turned up many times. Its matching antigen is unknown. The V end lost 4 bases, the J end lost 1 base, and 7 bases lay between the germline ends. The CDR3 is made up of 13 amino acids. Germline V gene sequence: CDR1 KGHSH, CDR2 LQKENI. This entry comes from a study of metastatic and nonmetastatic thyroid tumors. Not a single patient had been given any form of treatment at any point before undergoing thyroid surgery. Original analysis: Built for papillary thyroid cancer, a distant-metastasis classifier drew on CDR3 differences across clinicopathological groups. TCRdb reprocessed the PCR reads using MiXCR. For this entry, the V and J calls and clone size follow TCRdb and not the study's own pipeline. Among about 69,000 clones listed, over 12% were seen once. Study results and limitations: Benign nodules reportedly had significantly lower TCR beta diversity than malignant thyroid tumors in blood and tumor.

Sequencing used blood. J is TRBJ2-5 and V is TRBV18; D is undetermined. The clonotype originates from a male donor with papillary thyroid cancer or a benign thyroid nodule (not recorded which). Some clones in this sample may be carry-over from other donors' samples. In nucleotides, the CDR3 is TGTGCCAGCTCACGCCGATTCCAAGAGACCCAGTACTTC. Translation: CASSRRFQETQYF.